This T cell receptor (beta chain) comes out of a study of CD8+CD57+ T cells in acquired aplastic anemia. Study overall: DNA from sorted CD4+ and CD8+ cells averaged approximately 2.9 ug.

Genomic DNA constituted the template upon which TCR beta VDJ and CDR3 profiling was performed. One entry per CDR3 protein results from TCRdb running MiXCR on the reads. The table records a few hundred thousand distinct CDR3 sequences, 60% to 65% of them present only once. The CDR3 consists of 13 residues. V was pared by 3 bases and J by 3 bases, with 10 bases between. The germline CDR1 and CDR2 sequences are SGHKS and YYEKEE (reference sequence). This TCR came from a human donor in good health. The rearrangement uses TRBV5-5 and TRBJ2-7, with no clear D. The sequenced sample was sorted CD4+, CD8+, or CD8+CD57+ T cells (not recorded which) from PBMCs. The CDR3 DNA follows: TGTGCCAGCAGCTGGAATGGGGTCTACGAGCAGTACTTC. This translates into CASSWNGVYEQYF.